This TCR beta chain was captured in a study of shared clonotypes between healthy human individuals. Germline CDR1 is LGHNA and CDR2 is YSLEER. The CDR3 loop spans 18 amino acids. V was pared by 2 bases and J by 0 bases, with 18 bases between. Libraries were prepared by immunoSEQ multiplex PCR; TCRdb keeps only in-frame clonotypes and omits some of them. The sample lists 2 million or so clones, 85% to 95% occurring once. The V and J genes are TRBV4-3 and TRBJ2-3; D is unclear. The source of this sequence is a man between 18 and 29 years old in good health. The sample comprised naive CD4+ T cells sorted from blood. Subset indicated: CD45RA+ positively selected. CDR3 loop: CASSQSWSTGRSTDTQYF. The CDR3 coding sequence is TGCGCCAGCAGCCAATCTTGGTCTACGGGCCGGAGCACAGATACGCAGTATTTT.